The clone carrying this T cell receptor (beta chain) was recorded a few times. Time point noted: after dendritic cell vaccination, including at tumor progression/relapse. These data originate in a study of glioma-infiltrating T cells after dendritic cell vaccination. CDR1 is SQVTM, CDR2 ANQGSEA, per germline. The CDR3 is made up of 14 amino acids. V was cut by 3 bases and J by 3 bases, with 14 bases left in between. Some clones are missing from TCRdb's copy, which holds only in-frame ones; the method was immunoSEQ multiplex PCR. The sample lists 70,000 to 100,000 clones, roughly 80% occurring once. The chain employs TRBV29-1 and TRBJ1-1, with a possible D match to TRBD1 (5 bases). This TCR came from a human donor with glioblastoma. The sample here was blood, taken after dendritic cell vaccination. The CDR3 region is CSVETAFRDTEAFF. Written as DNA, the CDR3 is TGCAGCGTTGAGACAGCCTTTAGGGACACTGAAGCTTTCTTT.